The 13 T cell receptor beta chains presented below share a single source sample, sequenced in a study of beta chain features in type 1 diabetes. Notes on the study in general: TCRB CDR3s were moderately but significantly shorter in Type 1 diabetes patients in all four CD4+ subsets.

Their antigen targets remain unknown. Reverse transcribing all isolated RNA meant expressed TCRB transcripts were sequenced. The method was immunoSEQ multiplex PCR; TCRdb's version includes in-frame clones alone and lacks a portion of them. This repertoire shows hundreds of thousands of clones, 11% to 15% found once; its top ten account for nearly 0.04%. The sample consisted of naive CD4+ T cells from blood. Receptors originate from a man younger than 35 with type 1 diabetes.

This clone has a handful of counts. The rearrangement links TRBV30 to TRBJ1-5, with D tentatively TRBD1 (6 bases). Trimming pared 3 bases from V and 4 bases from J, leaving 13 bases between. The CDR3 length is 14 residues. The germline V gene encodes CDR1 GTSNPN and CDR2 SVGIG (reference sequence). The CDR3: CAWRGPGENQPQHF. For the CDR3, the DNA is TGTGCCTGGAGAGGCCCAGGGGAGAATCAGCCCCAGCATTTT.

This sequence joins TRBV5-1 and TRBJ1-1, with a possible D match to TRBD1 (5 bases). The CDR3 contains 15 residues. Germline-derived CDR1 and CDR2 are SGHRS and YFSETQ. Trimming left V 4 bases short and J 1 base short, with 14 bases between. The CDR3: CASSTDGARNTEAFF. The CDR3 DNA follows: TGCGCCAGCAGCACTGATGGGGCTCGGAACACTGAAGCTTTCTTT.

This clone was detected only a few times. The V call is TRBV7-9, the J call TRBJ2-7; D is perhaps TRBD1 (5 bases). Trimming took off 5 bases at V and 6 bases at J, with 20 bases between the two ends. Germline CDR1 SEHNR, CDR2 FQNEAQ (reference sequence). This CDR3 is built from 15 residues. In nucleotides, the CDR3 is TGTGCCAGCAGCAAGGACATATCCCTACGTTTCGAGCAGTACTTC. Its translation: CASSKDISLRFEQYF. Full variable domain (outside the CDR3, taken from reference TRBV7-9 and TRBJ2-7): DTGVSQNPRHKITKRGQNVTFRCDPISEHNRLYWYRQTLGQGPEFLTYFQNEAQLEKSRLLSDRFSAERPKGSFSTLEIQRTEQGDSAMYLCASSKDISLRFEQYFGPGTRLTVT.

This rearrangement joins TRBV9 to TRBJ1-4; 7 bases match TRBD1. From germline, CDR1 is SGDLS and CDR2 YYNGEE. The CDR3 has 14 amino acids. Unmatched junction bases numbered 6, after V lost 5 bases and J lost 5 bases. The CDR3 DNA reads as TGTGCCAGCAGTACACAGGGGTTAAATGAAAAACTGTTTTTT. It codes for CASSTQGLNEKLFF.

V is TRBV6-5 and J is TRBJ2-1; no reliable D call. Per the germline V gene, CDR1 is MNHEY and CDR2 is SVGAGI. This CDR3 is 13 amino acids long. V lost 2 bases and J 5 bases, leaving 7 bases between the germline ends. CDR3 bases: TGTGCCAGCAGTTACGATCGGAACAATGAGCAGTTCTTC. This encodes CASSYDRNNEQFF.

This rearrangement joins TRBV7-9 to TRBJ1-2; D is unclear. Germline CDR1 is SEHNR and CDR2 is FQNEAQ (reference sequence). Trimming removed 2 bases from V and 2 bases from J, with 9 bases in between. The CDR3 loop spans 14 amino acids. Here the CDR3 DNA reads TGTGCCAGCAGCTTACTGGCCGGGAACTATGGCTACACCTTC. Translation gives CASSLLAGNYGYTF.

The sample holds a few counts of this clone. DNA for the CDR3: TGTGCCAGCAGCTTAGCTCCCACAGATACGCAGTATTTT. This encodes CASSLAPTDTQYF. The gene calls are TRBV11-2 and TRBJ2-3; D gene unclear. V lost 1 base and J 2 bases, leaving 4 bases between the germline ends. CDR3 length equals 13 residues. The germline CDR1 and CDR2 sequences are SGHAT and FQNNGV.

This clone was seen only a few times. This chain joins TRBV29-1 and TRBJ2-7, with 11 bases fitting TRBD2. Germline values: CDR1 SQVTM, CDR2 ANQGSEA. The CDR3 loop spans 14 amino acids. V lost 6 bases and J lost 3; bases outside the gene matches: 7. CDR3 sequence (DNA): TGCAGCGTCTCCACTAGCGGGAGCGACTACGAGCAGTACTTC. Translated: CSVSTSGSDYEQYF.

For the CDR3, the DNA is TGCAGCGTTAAGGGGAATAGCAATCAGCCCCAGCATTTT. It specifies CSVKGNSNQPQHF. The chain combines TRBV29-1 with TRBJ1-5; D may be TRBD1 (5 bases). The CDR3 consists of 13 residues. Per germline, CDR1 SQVTM and CDR2 ANQGSEA. V lost 5 bases and J 0 bases, leaving 8 bases between the germline ends.

The table lists this clone with a few counts. The CDR3: CASSLPPAGREAFF. The CDR3 nucleotides read TGTGCCAGCAGCTTACCCCCGGCAGGGAGAGAAGCTTTCTTT. This rearrangement joins TRBV7-2 to TRBJ1-1; tentative D call: TRBD1 (5 bases). Germline V gene sequence: CDR1 SGHTA, CDR2 FQGNSA. CDR3 length equals 14 residues. Trimming took off 2 bases at V and 8 bases at J, with 15 bases between the two ends. Full variable domain (rest looked up from reference TRBV7-2 and TRBJ1-1): GAGVSQSPSNKVTEKGKDVELRCDPISGHTALYWYRQSLGQGLEFLIYFQGNSAPDKSGLPSDRFSAERTGGSVSTLTIQRTQQEDSAVYLCASSLPPAGREAFFGQGTRLTVV.

This clone has a handful of counts. The V and J genes are TRBV6-5 and TRBJ1-1, with a tentative D call TRBD1 (6 bases). V lost 6 bases and J lost 0, with 11 bases in between. The CDR3 runs 14 residues. CDR1 MNHEY and CDR2 SVGAGI come from the germline V gene. In DNA, the CDR3 is TGTGCCAGCAGCCAGGGGCGGATGAACACTGAAGCTTTCTTT. As protein: CASSQGRMNTEAFF.

This clone has more than one count but fewer than ten. The V gene is TRBV9, the J gene TRBJ1-2, with 8 nucleotides matching TRBD1. The germline V gene encodes CDR1 SGDLS and CDR2 YYNGEE. V was pared by 0 bases and J by 4 bases, with 5 bases of the junction left unmatched. This CDR3 comprises 15 residues. The CDR3 is CASSVGTQGAYGYTF. DNA of the CDR3: TGTGCCAGCAGCGTAGGGACTCAGGGGGCCTATGGCTACACCTTC.

This clone was picked up a small number of times. The gene calls are TRBV29-1 and TRBJ2-2; 9 bases are shared with TRBD1. The junction had 9 bases not matched to a gene; V was cut back by 8 bases and J by 5 bases. Germline V gene lookup returns CDR1 SQVTM and CDR2 ANQGSEA. The CDR3 runs to 14 residues. The CDR3 protein is CSTGTGPPTGELFF. The CDR3 DNA follows: TGCAGCACCGGGACAGGGCCCCCGACCGGGGAGCTGTTTTTT.